A selection of T cell receptor beta chains follows, all from one sample in a study of CD8+ T cells in alopecia areata. Sequencing used immunoSEQ multiplex PCR; TCRdb keeps in-frame clones, though not all of them. Seen here are over 90,000 clones, around 86% observed once, and the top ten hold 11%. Specimen: CD8+ T cells sorted from blood, collected between weeks 30 and 35, from a patient treated with tofacitinib. The receptors were gathered from a human donor with alopecia areata. CDR3s include the opening cysteine and the closing phenylalanine or tryptophan. Expanded clones are given a class, and other clones once, few, many or no size at all.

CDR3 protein	clone size	V gene	J gene
CSVEGMWAPTSYNEQFF	few	TRBV29-1	TRBJ2-1
CASSLLPGTSGRYNEQFF	NA	TRBV27	TRBJ2-1
CASTPRAEGAREQYF	NA	TRBV7-8	TRBJ2-7
CASSQGGLAGGPYEQYF	NA	TRBV14	TRBJ2-7
CASSPITYNEQFF	NA	TRBV14	TRBJ2-1
CASSPSGTANTGELFF	NA	TRBV5-4	TRBJ2-2
CSVRGGTNEKLFF	NA	TRBV29-1	TRBJ1-4
CASSIAGRYTGELFF	NA	TRBV19	TRBJ2-2
CSVELAGRPYEQYF	NA	TRBV29-1	NA
CASSTTGVTGELFF	few	TRBV19	TRBJ2-2
CASSQADGGATGELFF	few	TRBV4-1	TRBJ2-2
CASSLKSGQVNYGYTF	NA	TRBV6-5	TRBJ1-2
CASSHPPDGDNEQFF	NA	TRBV27	TRBJ2-1
CASSSNAGGSTDTQYF	NA	TRBV7-2	TRBJ2-3
CASSYTGQGAEGYTF	NA	TRBV6-5	TRBJ1-2
CASSSGLAGYTDTQYF	NA	TRBV27	TRBJ2-3
CASSQDHPGATYYNEQFF	NA	TRBV4-1	TRBJ2-1
CSVLPGGNTEAFF	once	TRBV29-1	TRBJ1-1
CASSLEENYEQYF	NA	TRBV7-9	TRBJ2-7
CASRERLASYNEQFF	NA	TRBV4-1	TRBJ2-1
CASSLNPYEQYF	NA	TRBV7-9	NA
CASSQGTDYGYTF	NA	TRBV4-2	TRBJ1-2
CASRVGVANEQFF	NA	TRBV5-6	TRBJ2-1
CASSFFPLTSGRAYEQYF	NA	TRBV7-8	TRBJ2-7
CASSQEREKLFF	NA	TRBV4-2	TRBJ1-4
CASSLASEAFF	NA	TRBV5-4	TRBJ1-1
CASSESPAYTDTQYF	once	TRBV10-2	TRBJ2-3
CAISEEGLAGDLSYEQYF	once	TRBV10-3	TRBJ2-7
CASSARNRDLSGNTIYF	NA	TRBV9	TRBJ1-3
CASTLTQGDTEAFF	NA	TRBV14	TRBJ1-1
CASSTRDRGYGELFF	NA	TRBV13	TRBJ2-2
CASSYDAGETYNEQFF	NA	TRBV6-5	TRBJ2-1
CAISAPAREAAYEQYF	NA	TRBV10-3	TRBJ2-7
CASSVAWGAHEQYF	once	TRBV9	TRBJ2-7
CASSSGRERGAEAFF	NA	TRBV7-9	TRBJ1-1
CASSLDRGYNQPQHF	NA	TRBV10-2	TRBJ1-5
CSVEDSGYEQYF	NA	TRBV29-1	NA
CSADERERLDEQFF	NA	TRBV29-1	TRBJ2-1
CASSPMDRAYEQYF	NA	TRBV4-1	TRBJ2-7
CASRSVAGGGETQYF	NA	TRBV4-1	TRBJ2-5
CASSLTAGPLDTQYF	NA	TRBV7-3	TRBJ2-3
CASRQDRATDTQYF	NA	TRBV4-1	TRBJ2-3
CASSFGTTEQYF	NA	TRBV5-5	TRBJ2-5
CASSQGRGGYGYTF	once	TRBV4-1	TRBJ1-2
CASSIATSSYNEQFF	NA	TRBV19	TRBJ2-1
CASSAGPSSGNTIYF	NA	TRBV2	TRBJ1-3
CASSIGGTEQFF	NA	TRBV19	TRBJ2-1
CASTSIPQGAGELFF	NA	TRBV27	TRBJ2-2
CASSPEGGSNTEAFF	NA	TRBV5-1	TRBJ1-1
CASSSPEGAGLNQPQHF	NA	TRBV28	TRBJ1-5
CASAGNEQFF	NA	TRBV9	TRBJ2-1
CASSQGTGETYEQYF	NA	TRBV5-1	TRBJ2-7
CASSSGWGQENTEAFF	NA	TRBV7-9	TRBJ1-1
CASSLVPVYEQFF	NA	TRBV11-2	TRBJ2-1
CSGRDRGKGELFF	few	TRBV29-1	TRBJ2-2